Listed below are T cell receptor beta chains from one sample, sequenced in a study of T cell responses to AZD1222 COVID-19 vaccine. Profiled with immunoSEQ multiplex PCR; TCRdb holds only in-frame clones, not every one. The sample lists 95,000 to 110,000 clones; approximately 89% were seen once. This specimen was peripheral blood, taken on day 0 of AZD1222 vaccination. These receptors came from an adult in good health. Both conserved end residues are part of each CDR3. A D gene is named only where the DNA matches it firmly. Part of the rows lack a size; the others show once, few, many or a class for expanded clones.

>TRBJ2-2|TRBV2|TRBD1|.
CASSRTGLTGELFF
TGTGCCAGCAGTAGGACAGGCCTCACCGGGGAGCTGTTTTTT
>TRBJ1-2|TRBV7-2|.|once
CASSLDRVRGYTF
TGTGCCAGCAGCTTAGATAGGGTGCGTGGCTACACCTTC
>TRBJ1-2|TRBV4-2|.|.
CASSTGRNYTF
TGTGCCAGCAGCACGGGACGGAACTACACCTTC
>TRBJ2-2|TRBV5-5|.|.
CASSQSGRSNTGELFF
TGTGCCAGCAGCCAATCCGGGAGAAGTAACACCGGGGAGCTGTTTTTT
>TRBJ2-7|TRBV5-1|.|.
CASSLGKAYEQYF
TGCGCCAGCAGCTTGGGTAAGGCCTACGAGCAGTACTTC
>TRBJ1-4|TRBV7-9|.|.
CASSLVSEGLFF
TGTGCCAGCAGCTTAGTGTCTGAGGGACTGTTTTTT
>TRBJ1-6|TRBV7-2|.|once
CASSEANRNSPLHF
TGTGCCAGCAGCGAAGCCAACAGGAATTCACCCCTCCACTTT
>TRBJ2-7|TRBV9|TRBD1|.
CASSPQGDPYEQYF
TGTGCCAGCAGCCCTCAGGGGGACCCCTACGAGCAGTACTTC
>TRBJ1-1|TRBV5-3|.|.
CARSPHRSVDRGPMNTEAFF
TGTGCCAGAAGCCCCCACCGGAGTGTCGACAGAGGACCTATGAACACTGAAGCTTTCTTT
>TRBJ2-1|TRBV27|TRBD2|.
CASSLRYGGASYNEQFF
TGTGCCAGCAGTTTAAGATACGGGGGGGCCTCGTACAATGAGCAGTTCTTC
>TRBJ1-1|TRBV7-2|TRBD1|.
CASSSYRGNTEAFF
TGTGCCAGCAGCTCCTACAGGGGTAACACTGAAGCTTTCTTT
>TRBJ1-6|TRBV7-2|.|.
CASSSLSSPLHF
TGTGCCAGCAGCTCCCTCAGTTCACCCCTCCACTTT
>TRBJ2-3|TRBV6-5|.|.
CASRATGGGTDTQYF
TGTGCCAGCAGGGCGACAGGTGGCGGCACAGATACGCAGTATTTT
>TRBJ2-5|TRBV11-2|TRBD1|.
CASSLGDRLDGETQYF
TGTGCCAGCAGCTTAGGGGACAGGTTAGACGGGGAGACCCAGTACTTC
>TRBJ2-1|TRBV11-2|.|.
CASSPSGSRLYNEQFF
TGTGCCAGCAGCCCCTCGGGTTCGCGGCTTTACAATGAGCAGTTCTTC
>TRBJ2-3|TRBV19|.|.
CASREGPDADTQYF
TGTGCCAGTAGAGAGGGCCCAGATGCAGATACGCAGTATTTT
>TRBJ1-2|TRBV3-1/TRBV3-2|TRBD1|once
CASSRNRGGASF
TGTGCCAGCAGCCGAAACAGGGGAGGGGCCTCCTTC
>TRBJ1-6|TRBV19|.|once
CASSIKGGSPLHF
TGTGCCAGTAGTATAAAAGGGGGGTCACCCCTCCACTTT
>TRBJ1-1|TRBV5-6|.|.
CASSLGPGGNTEAFF
TGTGCCAGCAGCTTGGGACCCGGAGGGAACACTGAAGCTTTCTTT
>TRBJ1-5|TRBV7-9|.|.
CASSSTTEGVRNQPQHF
TGTGCCAGCAGCTCCACCACAGAGGGGGTCAGGAATCAGCCCCAGCATTTT
>TRBJ1-2|TRBV30|.|.
CAWSVGQSVGYTF
TGTGCCTGGAGTGTGGGGCAGTCGGTGGGCTACACCTTC
>TRBJ1-5|TRBV20-1|TRBD1|.
CSASPGQETQPQHF
TGCAGTGCTAGTCCGGGACAGGAAACTCAGCCCCAGCATTTT
>TRBJ2-5|TRBV5-1|.|.
CASSVEETQYF
TGCGCCAGCAGTGTGGAAGAGACCCAGTACTTC
>TRBJ2-5|TRBV3-1/TRBV3-2|TRBD1|.
CASSPTGVPQETQYF
TGTGCCAGCAGCCCGACAGGGGTCCCCCAAGAGACCCAGTACTTC
>TRBJ1-2|TRBV27|.|.
CASSLTAANYGYTF
TGTGCCAGCAGTTTGACAGCAGCTAACTATGGCTACACCTTC
>TRBJ1-3|TRBV10-3|TRBD1|.
CAIMSTGGNTIYF
TGTGCCATCATGTCGACAGGGGGAAACACCATATATTTT
>TRBJ2-1|TRBV6-4|.|.
CASSDLQNNEQFF
TGTGCCAGCAGTGACCTCCAAAACAATGAGCAGTTCTTC
>TRBJ1-5|TRBV1|.|.
CTSSQEATASNQPQHF
TGCACCAGCAGCCAAGAGGCGACGGCTAGCAATCAGCCCCAGCATTTT
>TRBJ1-3|TRBV9|.|.
CASSEDFGNTIYF
TGTGCCAGCAGCGAGGACTTCGGAAACACCATATATTTT
>TRBJ2-1|TRBV9|TRBD2|.
CASSVTSGSGAGYNEQFF
TGTGCCAGCAGCGTAACTTCTGGGAGCGGGGCGGGATACAATGAGCAGTTCTTC
>TRBJ2-1|TRBV29-1|TRBD2|.
CSVDAGTSDSEQFF
TGCAGCGTTGATGCCGGGACTAGCGATTCTGAGCAGTTCTTC
>TRBJ2-7|TRBV7-9|.|.
CASTPGTDYVEQYF
TGTGCCAGCACCCCGGGGACTGATTACGTGGAGCAGTACTTC
>TRBJ2-5|TRBV5-8|TRBD1|once
CASSLRTGEETQYF
TGTGCCAGCAGCTTAAGGACAGGGGAAGAGACCCAGTACTTC
>TRBJ2-3|TRBV6-5|.|.
CASSQLGASTDTQYF
TGTGCCAGCAGTCAACTAGGAGCTAGCACAGATACGCAGTATTTT
>TRBJ2-3|TRBV6-4|TRBD2|.
CASSEGAGAGTDTQYF
TGTGCCAGCAGTGAAGGAGCGGGGGCCGGCACAGATACGCAGTATTTT
>TRBJ2-5|TRBV4-1|.|.
CASSQEGNSPETQYF
TGCGCCAGCAGCCAAGAAGGGAACAGTCCAGAGACCCAGTACTTC
>TRBJ1-1|TRBV13|TRBD1|once
CASSLTGGNTEAFF
TGTGCCAGCAGCCTTACAGGGGGGAACACTGAAGCTTTCTTT
>TRBJ2-1|TRBV7-3|.|once
CASSLPGTPYNEQFF
TGTGCCAGCAGCTTACCCGGGACTCCCTACAATGAGCAGTTCTTC
>TRBJ1-1|TRBV3-1/TRBV3-2|.|once
CASSPSFWMNTEAFF
TGTGCCAGCAGCCCAAGTTTTTGGATGAACACTGAAGCTTTCTTT
>TRBJ2-1|TRBV6-6|TRBD1|.
CASSRPLAQGADSYNEQFF
TGTGCCAGCAGTCGCCCTCTGGCCCAGGGGGCCGACTCCTACAATGAGCAGTTCTTC
>TRBJ2-7|TRBV5-1|.|.
CASSPDLSSYEQYF
TGCGCCAGCAGTCCTGACCTGAGCTCCTACGAGCAGTACTTC
>TRBJ1-2|TRBV20-1|.|.
CSATEIYGYTF
TGCAGTGCTACAGAGATCTATGGCTACACCTTC
>TRBJ1-1|TRBV27|.|.
CASSSRATGHTEAFF
TGTGCCAGCAGTTCTAGAGCCACAGGGCACACTGAAGCTTTCTTT
>TRBJ2-2|TRBV9|.|.
CASSVEGEGTGELFF
TGTGCCAGCAGCGTAGAGGGGGAAGGGACCGGGGAGCTGTTTTTT
>TRBJ1-6|TRBV27|.|once
CASRLNRAVNSPLHF
TGTGCCAGCAGATTGAACAGAGCTGTGAATTCACCCCTCCACTTT